Listed below are T cell receptor beta chains from one sample, sequenced in a study of regulatory T cells in long-lasting Graves disease. TCRdb redid the calling of the multiplex PCR reads with MiXCR, one entry per CDR3 protein. Counted here are approximately 540,000 distinct CDR3 sequences, around 12% occurring once; the ten biggest clones make up around 10%. This sample also appeared in a second study, on T cells in Graves' hyperthyroidism and ophthalmopathy.

The sequences come from peripheral blood mononuclear cells (PBMCs), collected at new diagnosis, from a patient treated with antithyroid drugs. The receptors originated from a woman aged 30 to 39 with Graves disease. Both conserved end residues are part of each CDR3. A D gene is named only where the DNA matches it firmly. Only part of the rows carry a size: once, few, many, or a class if the clone is expanded.

D,size,J,V,CDR3,DNA
NA,many,TRBJ1-2,TRBV6-5,CASSYIRGQTSGYTF,TGTGCCAGCAGTTACATCAGGGGCCAAACGAGCGGCTACACCTTC
TRBD1,many,TRBJ1-1,TRBV12-3/TRBV12-4,CASSSGQAEAFF,TGTGCCAGCAGTTCTGGACAGGCTGAAGCTTTCTTT
TRBD1,many,TRBJ1-2,TRBV16,CASSQRQGAQSGPF,TGTGCCAGCAGCCAGCGACAGGGGGCGCAATCTGGACCCTTC
NA,NA,TRBJ2-7,TRBV11-2,CASSLFDGTYEQYF,TGTGCCAGCAGCTTATTCGACGGCACCTACGAGCAGTACTTC
NA,NA,TRBJ2-3,TRBV6-1,CASRHRSTDTQYF,TGTGCCAGCAGGCACAGAAGCACAGATACGCAGTATTTT
TRBD1,few,TRBJ2-1,TRBV19,CASRTSGGSTGALHNEQFF,TGTGCCAGTAGGACAAGCGGCGGGTCGACAGGGGCTTTGCACAATGAGCAGTTCTTC
NA,many,TRBJ2-7,TRBV20-1,CSARRPGLYEQYF,TGCAGTGCTAGACGCCCCGGGTTGTACGAGCAGTACTTC
NA,many,TRBJ2-6,TRBV28,CASSLPMSGANVLTF,TGTGCCAGCAGTTTACCCATGTCTGGGGCCAACGTCCTGACTTTC
TRBD1,many,TRBJ2-2,TRBV19,CASSMGQSTGELFF,TGTGCCAGTAGTATGGGACAGTCCACCGGGGAGCTGTTTTTT
NA,many,TRBJ2-3,TRBV20-1,CSAIAPRLSTDTQYF,TGCAGTGCTATCGCACCGCGCCTAAGCACAGATACGCAGTATTTT
NA,many,TRBJ2-5,TRBV6-1,CASSGSVRLETQYF,TGTGCCAGCAGTGGGTCCGTAAGGCTTGAGACCCAGTACTTC
TRBD2,many,TRBJ2-5,TRBV11-2,CASSSWTSGRVQETQYF,TGTGCCAGCAGCTCATGGACTAGCGGGAGGGTCCAAGAGACCCAGTACTTC
NA,NA,TRBJ2-1,TRBV12-3/TRBV12-4,CASSDLRTAGDEQFF,TGTGCCAGCAGCGACCTGAGGACAGCTGGTGATGAGCAGTTCTTC
TRBD1,many,TRBJ2-5,TRBV28,CASSLRTGRTETQYF,TGTGCCAGCAGTTTACGGACAGGGCGGACAGAGACCCAGTACTTC
TRBD1,many,TRBJ1-1,TRBV2,CASSEIRTGSGTEAFF,TGTGCCAGCAGTGAAATAAGGACAGGGTCGGGCACTGAAGCTTTCTTT
TRBD1,many,TRBJ2-7,TRBV5-1,CASSRDRGQMYEQYF,TGCGCCAGCAGCAGGGACAGGGGCCAGATGTACGAGCAGTACTTC
NA,many,TRBJ2-6,TRBV28,CASSDYSGANVLTF,TGTGCCAGCAGCGACTACTCTGGGGCCAACGTCCTGACTTTC
NA,many,TRBJ2-1,TRBV19,CASRPGSYNEQFF,TGTGCCTCACGACCAGGCTCCTACAATGAGCAGTTCTTC
NA,NA,TRBJ2-1,TRBV27,CASSLSGGPGVYNEQFF,TGTGCCAGCAGTTTATCGGGGGGACCGGGGGTCTACAATGAGCAGTTCTTC
NA,few,TRBJ2-7,TRBV18,CASSPDSAGRTYEQYF,TGTGCCAGCTCACCAGATTCGGCAGGGCGAACCTACGAGCAGTACTTC
NA,many,TRBJ1-4,TRBV2,CASSEAVRGEKLFF,TGTGCCAGCAGTGAAGCGGTCAGGGGAGAAAAACTGTTTTTT
NA,many,TRBJ2-1,TRBV7-3,CASSPNSGEYNEQFF,TGTGCCAGCAGCCCTAATAGTGGCGAGTACAATGAGCAGTTCTTC
TRBD1,many,TRBJ1-4,TRBV18,CASSSGTGGNEKLFF,TGTGCCAGCAGTTCGGGGACAGGGGGTAATGAAAAACTGTTTTTT
NA,many,TRBJ1-2,TRBV12-3/TRBV12-4,CASSLGRWGGWYGYTF,TGTGCCAGCAGTTTAGGGAGGTGGGGTGGATGGTATGGCTACACCTTC
TRBD2,few,TRBJ2-7,TRBV6-2/TRBV6-3,CASSYSTSSSYEQYF,TGTGCCAGCAGTTACTCGACTAGCAGCTCCTACGAGCAGTACTTC
TRBD2,many,TRBJ2-1,TRBV7-2,CASSSTSGRADEQFF,TGTGCCAGCAGCTCGACTAGCGGGAGGGCGGATGAGCAGTTCTTC
NA,many,TRBJ2-1,TRBV20-1,CSAGSAYSSYNEQFF,TGCAGTGCTGGCTCGGCGTATAGCTCCTACAATGAGCAGTTCTTC
TRBD2,few,TRBJ2-7,TRBV18,CASSTRTSGSIHEQYF,TGTGCCAGCTCAACAAGGACTAGCGGGAGTATCCACGAGCAGTACTTC
NA,few,TRBJ2-2,TRBV4-2,CASSQETGANTGELFF,TGTGCCAGCAGCCAAGAGACAGGCGCGAACACCGGGGAGCTGTTTTTT
TRBD2,many,TRBJ2-7,TRBV2,CASSESGGHFDPYEQYF,TGTGCCAGCAGTGAGTCGGGAGGACATTTCGATCCTTACGAGCAGTACTTC
TRBD2,NA,TRBJ2-7,TRBV4-3,CASSLIAGNDYEQYF,TGCGCCAGCAGCCTTATAGCGGGAAATGACTACGAGCAGTACTTC
NA,NA,TRBJ1-2,TRBV14,CASSLFGGYYGYTF,TGTGCCAGCAGTCTGTTCGGGGGTTACTATGGCTACACCTTC